This T cell receptor (beta chain) derives from a study of T cell clones after liver transplantation. Across the whole study: Three of eight recipients were HCV-positive; others had non-autoimmune, non-viral indications.

The CDR3 spans 16 residues. With 3 bases removed from V and 4 bases from J, the gap between germline ends came to 16 bases. The V gene's germline CDR1 is SGDLS and CDR2 YYNGEE. Only in-frame clones appear in the TCRdb table, and some are missing; sequencing was by immunoSEQ multiplex PCR. The table lists more than 70,000 clones, roughly 85% of them singletons, with 2.8% in the top ten. The specimen was CD4+ T cells from blood, collected at the 22-month timepoint. This chain links TRBV9 with TRBJ1-4; D perhaps matches TRBD1 (5 bases). This TCR derives from a human patient who received a liver transplant. Some T cells may have come from the graft donor. CDR3 in DNA: TGTGCCAGCAGCGGGGGACGGTTGGACTTTAATGAAAAACTGTTTTTT. It specifies CASSGGRLDFNEKLFF.